The next 13 T cell receptor beta chains were all read from a single sample in a study of beta chain features in type 1 diabetes. TCRB transcripts that were expressed got sequenced, as all of the isolated RNA had been reverse transcribed. TCRdb's table, derived via immunoSEQ multiplex PCR, lists solely in-frame clones and lacks some. The data show some 99,000 clones, almost 40% seen once. The specimen was stem cell memory CD4+ T cells from blood. These receptors originate from a woman younger than 35 in good health.

This clone has just a few counts. This chain joins TRBV29-1 and TRBJ2-5; tentatively, D is TRBD1 (5 bases). V was trimmed by 4 bases and J by 6 bases, leaving 12 bases between them. Germline assignment: CDR1 SQVTM and CDR2 ANQGSEA. The CDR3 length is 12 residues. CDR3: CSVGQGEKTQYF. The CDR3 DNA reads as TGCAGCGTTGGGCAGGGTGAAAAGACCCAGTACTTC.

The V and J genes are TRBV7-2 and TRBJ2-1; TRBD2 aligns across 11 bases. This CDR3 is built from 18 residues. Germline-derived CDR1 and CDR2 are SGHTA and FQGNSA. With V trimmed by 5 bases and J by 6 bases, 15 bases remained unmatched. The CDR3 region is CASSQNLPGTSGLNEQFF. The CDR3 DNA sequence: TGTGCCAGCAGCCAGAACCTCCCGGGGACTAGCGGACTCAATGAGCAGTTCTTC. Looking up the rest from reference TRBV7-2 and TRBJ2-1 gives the full variable domain: GAGVSQSPSNKVTEKGKDVELRCDPISGHTALYWYRQSLGQGLEFLIYFQGNSAPDKSGLPSDRFSAERTGGSVSTLTIQRTQQEDSAVYLCASSQNLPGTSGLNEQFFGPGTRLTVL.

The chain employs TRBV2 and TRBJ2-7; tentative D call: TRBD2 (7 bases). This CDR3 is 14 amino acids long. CDR1 and CDR2 (germline): SNHLY, FYNNEI. The germline V and J ends were trimmed by 3 bases and 5 bases, with 14 bases remaining between them. CDR3 region: CASSEGGTFHEQYF. CDR3 DNA sequence: TGTGCCAGCAGTGAGGGGGGGACATTCCACGAGCAGTACTTC.

V is TRBV5-1 and J is TRBJ2-1; D may be TRBD1 (6 bases). CDR1 is SGHRS and CDR2 is YFSETQ in the germline V gene. Trimming shortened V by 4 bases and J by 0 bases, and 11 bases separated the two germline ends. The CDR3 covers 15 residues. DNA of the CDR3: TGCGCCAGCAGCCCAGGGGACGGCTCCTACAATGAGCAGTTCTTC. The encoded protein is CASSPGDGSYNEQFF.

This clone has a handful of counts. The rearrangement joins TRBV6-1 to TRBJ1-2; 7 bases are shared with TRBD1. The CDR3 covers 19 residues. The J segment lost 6 bases and the V segment lost 3 bases, leaving 22 bases of the junction unmatched. The germline V gene has CDR1 MNHNS and CDR2 SASEGT. CDR3 amino acids: CASSEGTAFVPFRGDGYTF. Here the CDR3 DNA reads TGTGCCAGCAGTGAGGGGACAGCTTTTGTACCCTTCCGGGGAGATGGCTACACCTTC.

The rearrangement uses TRBV7-9 and TRBJ1-5; D unclear. Germline V gene sequence: CDR1 SEHNR, CDR2 FQNEAQ (reference sequence). This CDR3 has 12 amino acids. V gave up 4 bases and J gave up 3 bases, with 4 bases separating them. The CDR3, as DNA: TGTGCCAGCAGCTCCGTCAATCAGCCCCAGCATTTT. Translating gives CASSSVNQPQHF. Based on the CDR3 plus reference TRBV7-9 and TRBJ1-5, the full variable domain is DTGVSQNPRHKITKRGQNVTFRCDPISEHNRLYWYRQTLGQGPEFLTYFQNEAQLEKSRLLSDRFSAERPKGSFSTLEIQRTEQGDSAMYLCASSSVNQPQHFGDGTRLSIL.

This clone was seen a handful of times. This rearrangement joins TRBV18 to TRBJ1-1; no reliable D call. The V gene's germline CDR1 is KGHSH and CDR2 LQKENI. The V end lost 6 bases, the J end lost 1 base, and 9 bases lay between the germline ends. This CDR3 has 13 residues. The CDR3 reads CASSPRGNTEAFF. The CDR3 coding sequence is TGTGCCAGCTCCCCCCGGGGGAACACTGAAGCTTTCTTT.

The rearrangement joins TRBV4-1 to TRBJ1-1; 7 nucleotides match TRBD1. Germline CDR1 is MGHRA and CDR2 is YSYEKL. The CDR3 is 14 amino acids. The V and J ends lost 4 bases and 1 base, in that order; junction bases with no gene match: 3. CDR3 protein: CASSPRQGNTEAFF. Written as DNA, the CDR3 is TGCGCCAGCAGCCCCCGACAGGGGAACACTGAAGCTTTCTTT.

The table lists this clone with a few counts. The V gene is TRBV9, the J gene TRBJ1-2, with D unresolved. Trimming took 0 bases from V and 3 from J, leaving 12 bases between them. Germline CDR1 SGDLS, CDR2 YYNGEE. This CDR3 has 15 amino acids. The CDR3 here is CASSVDVGAYYGYTF. DNA for the CDR3: TGTGCCAGCAGCGTAGACGTGGGCGCCTACTATGGCTACACCTTC.

J is TRBJ2-1 and V is TRBV4-1; D ambiguous. V was clipped by 0 bases and J by 6 bases, with 15 bases between them. The CDR3 contains 16 residues. CDR1 is MGHRA and CDR2 is YSYEKL in the germline V gene. CDR3 nucleotide sequence: TGCGCCAGCAGCCAAGATAGGCTAGTACAAGGCAATGAGCAGTTCTTC. Protein: CASSQDRLVQGNEQFF.

This clone was detected only a few times. V usage is TRBV1 and J usage is TRBJ2-1; TRBD2 is the table's D call, not checked against the DNA. TRBV1 is described as a pseudogene. This CDR3 has 13 residues. The DNA for the CDR3 is TGCACCTCAATGACTAGCGGGAGAATCTCGCAGTTCTTC. This encodes CTSMTSGRISQFF.

The sample holds a few counts of this clone. V gene TRBV5-1 combines with J gene TRBJ2-2, with D maybe TRBD2 (5 bases). CDR3 length: 13 residues. Per the germline V gene, CDR1 is SGHRS and CDR2 is YFSETQ. Trimming removed 4 bases from V and 4 bases from J, with 8 bases in between. The CDR3 spells CASSPLGTGELFF. The DNA of the CDR3 is TGCGCCAGCAGCCCACTAGGCACCGGGGAGCTGTTTTTT.

V gene TRBV2 combines with J gene TRBJ2-3, with unresolved D. The CDR3 consists of 11 residues. V dropped 10 bases and J dropped 5 bases, with 10 bases sitting between them. The germline gives CDR1 SNHLY, CDR2 FYNNEI. The CDR3, as DNA: TGTGCCACCAGCAGGATAGATACGCAGTATTTT. It specifies CATSRIDTQYF.